The rows below give T cell receptor beta chains drawn from one sample of a study of blood T cell repertoires in COVID-19. Profiled with immunoSEQ multiplex PCR; TCRdb holds only in-frame clones, not every one. The sample lists roughly 300,000 clones, about 88% occurring once. The sequencing input was PBMCs or T cells enriched from blood (not recorded which). The receptors were gathered from a woman under 40 who had recovered from COVID-19. CDR3s include the opening cysteine and the closing phenylalanine or tryptophan. A D gene is named only where the DNA matches it firmly. Only part of the rows carry a size: once, few, many, or a class if the clone is expanded.

v_call: TRBV27
d_call: TRBD1
cdr3_length: 15
j_call: TRBJ2-1
clone_size: few
cdr3_aa: CASSFLGTAFREQFF
cdr3_nt: TGTGCCAGCAGTTTCCTTGGGACAGCGTTTCGTGAGCAGTTCTTC

v_call: TRBV5-1
d_call: TRBD2
cdr3_length: 18
j_call: TRBJ2-2
clone_size: NA
cdr3_aa: CASSLDRAGSGYTGELFF
cdr3_nt: TGCGCCAGCAGCTTGGATCGAGCGGGGTCTGGGTACACCGGGGAGCTGTTTTTT

v_call: TRBV24-1
d_call: NA
cdr3_length: 12
j_call: TRBJ1-1
clone_size: once
cdr3_aa: CASRGSNTEAFF
cdr3_nt: TGTGCCAGTAGGGGGAGTAACACTGAAGCTTTCTTT

v_call: TRBV19
d_call: NA
cdr3_length: 13
j_call: TRBJ1-5
clone_size: NA
cdr3_aa: CASSIYSDQPQHF
cdr3_nt: TGTGCCAGTAGTATATACTCCGATCAGCCCCAGCATTTT

v_call: TRBV9
d_call: NA
cdr3_length: 14
j_call: TRBJ2-3
clone_size: NA
cdr3_aa: CASSVGTPLDTQYF
cdr3_nt: TGTGCCAGCAGCGTAGGGACACCTCTGGATACGCAGTATTTT

v_call: TRBV9
d_call: NA
cdr3_length: 14
j_call: TRBJ2-2
clone_size: NA
cdr3_aa: CASTRAGTTGELFF
cdr3_nt: TGTGCCAGCACTCGAGCGGGGACAACCGGGGAGCTGTTTTTT

v_call: TRBV3-1/TRBV3-2
d_call: NA
cdr3_length: 14
j_call: TRBJ1-2
clone_size: NA
cdr3_aa: CASSQPGPNYGYTF
cdr3_nt: TGTGCCAGCAGCCAACCAGGGCCTAACTATGGCTACACCTTC

v_call: TRBV5-5
d_call: TRBD1
cdr3_length: 16
j_call: TRBJ2-3
clone_size: NA
cdr3_aa: CASSRRTGESTDTQYF
cdr3_nt: TGTGCCAGCAGCCGGAGGACAGGCGAGAGCACAGATACGCAGTATTTT

v_call: TRBV5-1
d_call: TRBD1
cdr3_length: 15
j_call: TRBJ1-3
clone_size: NA
cdr3_aa: CASRDRQGAGNTIYF
cdr3_nt: TGCGCCAGCAGAGACCGACAGGGGGCTGGAAACACCATATATTTT

v_call: TRBV20-1
d_call: TRBD2
cdr3_length: 14
j_call: TRBJ2-1
clone_size: NA
cdr3_aa: CSASFSGGVNEQFF
cdr3_nt: TGCAGTGCTAGTTTTAGCGGGGGGGTTAATGAGCAGTTCTTC

v_call: TRBV30
d_call: NA
cdr3_length: 13
j_call: TRBJ1-5
clone_size: NA
cdr3_aa: CAWSVTGNQPQHF
cdr3_nt: TGTGCCTGGAGTGTCACAGGGAATCAGCCCCAGCATTTT

v_call: TRBV28
d_call: NA
cdr3_length: 15
j_call: TRBJ1-4
clone_size: NA
cdr3_aa: CASSAPTGVREKLFF
cdr3_nt: TGTGCCAGCAGTGCCCCGACGGGGGTACGTGAAAAACTGTTTTTT

v_call: TRBV2
d_call: NA
cdr3_length: 13
j_call: TRBJ2-2
clone_size: NA
cdr3_aa: CASSSDRTGELFF
cdr3_nt: TGTGCCAGCAGTTCGGACAGAACGGGGGAGCTGTTTTTT

v_call: TRBV19
d_call: NA
cdr3_length: 14
j_call: TRBJ1-4
clone_size: NA
cdr3_aa: CASSKRGFNEKLFF
cdr3_nt: TGTGCCAGTAGTAAACGGGGTTTTAATGAAAAACTGTTTTTT

v_call: TRBV5-1
d_call: NA
cdr3_length: 13
j_call: TRBJ1-1
clone_size: NA
cdr3_aa: CASSSGFNTEAFF
cdr3_nt: TGCGCCAGCAGCTCGGGGTTTAACACTGAAGCTTTCTTT

v_call: TRBV28
d_call: NA
cdr3_length: 16
j_call: TRBJ1-5
clone_size: once
cdr3_aa: CASSPHTGNSNQPQHF
cdr3_nt: TGTGCCAGCAGTCCGCACACAGGGAATAGCAATCAGCCCCAGCATTTT

v_call: TRBV27
d_call: NA
cdr3_length: 15
j_call: TRBJ1-5
clone_size: few
cdr3_aa: CASSHNRISTQPQHF
cdr3_nt: TGTGCCAGCAGTCATAACAGGATATCTACTCAGCCCCAGCATTTT

v_call: TRBV7-2
d_call: NA
cdr3_length: 12
j_call: TRBJ2-3
clone_size: NA
cdr3_aa: CASSPQGDTQYF
cdr3_nt: TGTGCCAGCAGCCCCCAGGGGGATACGCAGTATTTT

v_call: TRBV7-9
d_call: TRBD1
cdr3_length: 14
j_call: TRBJ1-2
clone_size: NA
cdr3_aa: CASSFTGVRLGYTF
cdr3_nt: TGTGCCAGCAGCTTTACAGGGGTCCGTCTCGGCTACACCTTC

v_call: TRBV2
d_call: NA
cdr3_length: 17
j_call: TRBJ1-4
clone_size: NA
cdr3_aa: CASSETRGARADEKLFF
cdr3_nt: TGTGCCAGCAGTGAAACGCGGGGGGCGAGAGCCGATGAAAAACTGTTTTTT

v_call: TRBV18
d_call: NA
cdr3_length: 15
j_call: TRBJ1-3
clone_size: NA
cdr3_aa: CASSPPTRAGNTIYF
cdr3_nt: TGTGCCAGCTCACCACCGACCAGGGCTGGAAACACCATATATTTT

v_call: TRBV2
d_call: TRBD2
cdr3_length: 14
j_call: TRBJ2-4
clone_size: NA
cdr3_aa: CASSLRTSGDIQYF
cdr3_nt: TGTGCCAGCAGTCTAAGGACTAGCGGAGACATTCAGTACTTC

v_call: TRBV19
d_call: TRBD1
cdr3_length: 14
j_call: TRBJ1-5
clone_size: NA
cdr3_aa: CASSTQGADQPQHF
cdr3_nt: TGTGCCAGTAGTACGCAGGGGGCGGATCAGCCCCAGCATTTT

v_call: TRBV6-1
d_call: NA
cdr3_length: 15
j_call: TRBJ1-2
clone_size: NA
cdr3_aa: CASSEISTGFYGYTF
cdr3_nt: TGTGCCAGCAGTGAAATCTCCACAGGGTTCTATGGCTACACCTTC

v_call: TRBV6-8
d_call: TRBD1
cdr3_length: 14
j_call: TRBJ1-2
clone_size: NA
cdr3_aa: CASSGGQGPDGYTF
cdr3_nt: TGTGCCAGCAGTGGTGGACAGGGCCCTGATGGCTACACCTTC

v_call: TRBV5-1
d_call: NA
cdr3_length: 14
j_call: TRBJ1-1
clone_size: NA
cdr3_aa: CASSLEPGNTEAFF
cdr3_nt: TGCGCCAGCAGCTTGGAACCAGGGAACACTGAAGCTTTCTTT

v_call: TRBV29-1
d_call: NA
cdr3_length: 11
j_call: TRBJ2-2
clone_size: few
cdr3_aa: CSARSTGELFF
cdr3_nt: TGCAGTGCACGGAGCACCGGGGAGCTGTTTTTT

v_call: TRBV6-6
d_call: NA
cdr3_length: 15
j_call: TRBJ1-5
clone_size: NA
cdr3_aa: CASSYNGDYNQPQHF
cdr3_nt: TGTGCCAGCAGTTACAATGGGGACTACAATCAGCCCCAGCATTTT

v_call: TRBV4-1
d_call: NA
cdr3_length: 15
j_call: TRBJ1-2
clone_size: NA
cdr3_aa: CASSQPTTGIGGYTF
cdr3_nt: TGCGCCAGCAGCCAACCCACCACAGGAATAGGCGGCTACACCTTC

v_call: TRBV30
d_call: NA
cdr3_length: 12
j_call: TRBJ1-2
clone_size: NA
cdr3_aa: CAWSAGASGYTF
cdr3_nt: TGTGCCTGGAGTGCTGGAGCTTCTGGCTACACCTTC

v_call: TRBV27
d_call: TRBD2
cdr3_length: 13
j_call: TRBJ2-7
clone_size: NA
cdr3_aa: CARSGGRRYEQYF
cdr3_nt: TGTGCCAGGTCGGGAGGGCGGAGGTACGAGCAGTACTTC

v_call: TRBV9
d_call: TRBD1
cdr3_length: 12
j_call: TRBJ1-1
clone_size: NA
cdr3_aa: CASSVDRGEAFF
cdr3_nt: TGTGCCAGCAGCGTGGACAGGGGAGAAGCTTTCTTT

v_call: TRBV25-1
d_call: TRBD1
cdr3_length: 15
j_call: TRBJ1-4
clone_size: NA
cdr3_aa: CASSQMTGTGEKLFF
cdr3_nt: TGTGCCAGCAGTCAAATGACAGGGACGGGCGAAAAACTGTTTTTT

v_call: TRBV27
d_call: TRBD1
cdr3_length: 13
j_call: TRBJ2-3
clone_size: NA
cdr3_aa: CASSLNRGLIVDF
cdr3_nt: TGTGCCAGCAGTTTAAACAGGGGGCTCATTGTGGATTTT

v_call: TRBV2
d_call: TRBD1
cdr3_length: 15
j_call: TRBJ1-4
clone_size: NA
cdr3_aa: CASSPRTGPNEKLFF
cdr3_nt: TGTGCCAGCAGTCCCAGGACAGGGCCTAATGAAAAACTGTTTTTT

v_call: TRBV24-1
d_call: NA
cdr3_length: 13
j_call: TRBJ2-7
clone_size: once
cdr3_aa: CATSAEEFYEQYF
cdr3_nt: TGTGCCACCAGTGCTGAGGAGTTCTACGAGCAGTACTTC

v_call: TRBV7-9
d_call: TRBD2
cdr3_length: 14
j_call: TRBJ2-5
clone_size: NA
cdr3_aa: CASMSRGGQETQYF
cdr3_nt: TGTGCCAGCATGTCTCGGGGGGGGCAAGAGACCCAGTACTTC

v_call: TRBV29-1
d_call: NA
cdr3_length: 12
j_call: TRBJ1-4
clone_size: NA
cdr3_aa: CSGGRANEKLFF
cdr3_nt: TGCAGCGGAGGCAGGGCTAATGAAAAACTGTTTTTT

v_call: TRBV9
d_call: NA
cdr3_length: 15
j_call: TRBJ1-1
clone_size: NA
cdr3_aa: CASSVANRLNTEAFF
cdr3_nt: TGTGCCAGCAGCGTAGCTAACAGGCTGAACACTGAAGCTTTCTTT

v_call: TRBV5-1
d_call: NA
cdr3_length: 16
j_call: TRBJ1-2
clone_size: NA
cdr3_aa: CASSLGGAGANYGYTF
cdr3_nt: TGCGCCAGCAGCTTGGGTGGGGCAGGGGCCAACTATGGCTACACCTTC

v_call: TRBV5-5
d_call: TRBD1
cdr3_length: 17
j_call: TRBJ2-1
clone_size: NA
cdr3_aa: CASSLATGIRLYNEQFF
cdr3_nt: TGTGCCAGCAGCTTGGCGACAGGGATAAGGCTCTACAATGAGCAGTTCTTC

v_call: TRBV27
d_call: NA
cdr3_length: 16
j_call: TRBJ1-2
clone_size: NA
cdr3_aa: CASSLSRDTTNYGYTF
cdr3_nt: TGTGCCAGCAGTTTATCCCGGGACACCACTAACTATGGCTACACCTTC

v_call: TRBV10-3
d_call: TRBD2
cdr3_length: 15
j_call: TRBJ2-3
clone_size: NA
cdr3_aa: CAISASGEVTDTQYF
cdr3_nt: TGTGCCATCAGTGCTAGCGGGGAGGTGACAGATACGCAGTATTTT

v_call: TRBV7-8
d_call: TRBD1
cdr3_length: 14
j_call: TRBJ1-4
clone_size: NA
cdr3_aa: CASSPGQGYGKLFF
cdr3_nt: TGTGCCAGCAGCCCGGGACAGGGGTATGGAAAACTGTTTTTT

v_call: TRBV4-2
d_call: NA
cdr3_length: 15
j_call: TRBJ1-5
clone_size: NA
cdr3_aa: CASSQQDFSNQPQHF
cdr3_nt: TGTGCCAGCAGCCAGCAGGATTTTAGCAATCAGCCCCAGCATTTT

v_call: TRBV19
d_call: NA
cdr3_length: 16
j_call: TRBJ1-4
clone_size: NA
cdr3_aa: CASQLRVGGQNEKLFF
cdr3_nt: TGTGCCAGTCAGCTTCGTGTGGGAGGGCAGAATGAAAAACTGTTTTTT

v_call: TRBV2
d_call: NA
cdr3_length: 13
j_call: TRBJ1-6
clone_size: NA
cdr3_aa: CASSANKNSPLHF
cdr3_nt: TGTGCCAGCAGTGCCAACAAGAATTCACCCCTCCACTTT

v_call: TRBV2
d_call: TRBD1
cdr3_length: 15
j_call: TRBJ2-5
clone_size: NA
cdr3_aa: CASSGGQGARETQYF
cdr3_nt: TGTGCCAGCAGTGGGGGACAGGGGGCCCGGGAGACCCAGTACTTC

v_call: TRBV6-1
d_call: NA
cdr3_length: 16
j_call: TRBJ1-3
clone_size: NA
cdr3_aa: CASSGAGPIDGNTIYF
cdr3_nt: TGTGCCAGCAGTGGGGCTGGGCCGATAGATGGAAACACCATATATTTT

v_call: TRBV9
d_call: NA
cdr3_length: 16
j_call: TRBJ1-1
clone_size: NA
cdr3_aa: CASSSRVGNTNTEAFF
cdr3_nt: TGTGCCAGCAGCTCACGGGTCGGCAACACGAACACTGAAGCTTTCTTT

v_call: TRBV5-8
d_call: NA
cdr3_length: 13
j_call: TRBJ2-4
clone_size: NA
cdr3_aa: CASSLGGRNIQYF
cdr3_nt: TGTGCCAGCAGCTTGGGAGGGAGGAACATTCAGTACTTC

v_call: TRBV6-5
d_call: NA
cdr3_length: 13
j_call: TRBJ1-5
clone_size: NA
cdr3_aa: CASSSGANQPQHF
cdr3_nt: TGTGCCAGCAGTTCAGGGGCCAATCAGCCCCAGCATTTT

v_call: TRBV18
d_call: NA
cdr3_length: 14
j_call: TRBJ2-5
clone_size: NA
cdr3_aa: CASGPGGVQETQYF
cdr3_nt: TGTGCCAGCGGACCTGGCGGGGTCCAAGAGACCCAGTACTTC

v_call: TRBV3-1/TRBV3-2
d_call: NA
cdr3_length: 13
j_call: TRBJ2-7
clone_size: NA
cdr3_aa: CASSQAGAYEQYF
cdr3_nt: TGTGCCAGCAGCCAAGCAGGGGCCTACGAGCAGTACTTC

v_call: TRBV25-1
d_call: TRBD1
cdr3_length: 16
j_call: TRBJ1-5
clone_size: NA
cdr3_aa: CASSVRGQGTHQPQHF
cdr3_nt: TGTGCCAGCAGTGTCCGGGGACAGGGGACTCATCAGCCCCAGCATTTT